The 3 T cell receptor beta chains in this list originate from one sample, sequenced in a study of metastatic and nonmetastatic thyroid tumors (dated by TCRdb to about 2020). Receptor libraries were prepared by PCR. Instrument on record: Illumina HiSeq 4000. TCRdb's own reprocessing of the public reads used fastp at Q25 and MiXCR and kept productive beta chains. Recorded for this sample are tens of thousands of clones; 15% to 20% of them occurred a single time. More than 9% of the sample belongs to the ten largest clones. Before undergoing thyroid surgery, none of the patients had been given any kind of treatment. The sequenced sample was blood. These receptors were taken from a female donor with papillary thyroid cancer or a benign thyroid nodule (not recorded which). Some clones in this sample may be carry-over from other donors' samples.

This clone was picked up many times. J is TRBJ2-7 and V is TRBV19, with D unresolved. The V and J ends lost 1 base and 3 bases respectively, with 7 bases between them. The CDR3 extends over 13 amino acids. Germline assignment: CDR1 LNHDA and CDR2 SQIVND (reference sequence). CDR3: CASSIAPSYEQYF. The CDR3 DNA follows: TGTGCCAGTAGTATAGCCCCAAGCTACGAGCAGTACTTC. Full variable domain (missing parts from reference TRBV19 and TRBJ2-7): DGGITQSPKYLFRKEGQNVTLSCEQNLNHDAMYWYRQDPGQGLRLIYYSQIVNDFQKGDIAEGYSVSREKKESFPLTVTSAQKNPTAFYLCASSIAPSYEQYFGPGTRLTVT.

This clone was counted ten times or more. The chain uses TRBV11-1 and TRBJ2-3; 7 nucleotides agree with TRBD1. Germline V lookup: CDR1 SGHAT, CDR2 FQDESV (reference sequence). The V gene end was trimmed by 1 base and the J gene end by 1 base; junction bases not matched to a gene: 11. This CDR3 has 18 residues. The CDR3 DNA follows: TGTGCCAGCAGCTTAGGGGACGAACCTCAGGGGGGCACAGATACGCAGTATTTT. Translation: CASSLGDEPQGGTDTQYF. The variable domain in full, completed from reference TRBV11-1 and TRBJ2-3, reads EAEVAQSPRYKITEKSQAVAFWCDPISGHATLYWYRQILGQGPELLVQFQDESVVDDSQLPKDRFSAERLKGVDSTLKIQPAELGDSAMYLCASSLGDEPQGGTDTQYFGPGTRLTVL.

This clone was detected only a few times. This may stem from a read error, because a much larger clone lies one nucleotide away. V gene TRBV24-1 combines with J gene TRBJ2-1; maybe TRBD1 (5 bases). In germline, CDR1 is KGHDR, CDR2 SFDVKD. This CDR3 spans 15 amino acids. The CDR3 sequence is CAASAAHAGRNEQFF. The CDR3 nucleotides are TGTGCCGCCAGTGCCGCTCACGCAGGGCGGAATGAGCAGTTCTTC.